Below, 16 T cell receptor delta chains from the same sample are listed, as sequenced in a study of gamma-delta T cells after stem cell transplantation listed by TCRdb under 2016. Library preparation used RT-PCR. TCRdb shows the sequencer as Illumina MiSeq. Identical DNA sequences were merged into single rows after TCRdb reprocessed the public reads with CATT. In all, the sample holds roughly 2,500 delta-chain clones, and 7.5% to 8.5% of those were seen once. The ten biggest clones cover 11% of the sample. Sequencing used gamma-delta T cells. These receptors all come from a human donor. It is not recorded whose cells these are; they may come from a transplant donor.

This clone was picked up a small number of times. This clone may be a read error of a much larger clone one base away. The chain links TRDV2 to TRDJ1; D may be TRDD3 (6 bases). Germline V gives CDR1 GEAIGNYY, CDR2 EKD. There are 14 residues in the CDR3. V lost 0 bases to trimming and J lost 2 bases, with 9 bases between them. CDR3 bases: TGTGCCTGTGACACCGTGGGGGGAACCGATAAACTCATCTTT. Its protein product is CACDTVGGTDKLIF.

With regard to this clone: This may come from a read error, since a much larger clone is one base off. The chain has TRDV2 and TRDJ1; no firm D call. CDR3 length: 18 residues. V lost 0 bases to trimming and J lost 0 bases, with 19 bases between them. CDR1 and CDR2 (germline): GEAIGNYY, EKD. The CDR3 DNA reads TGTGCCTGTGACACCGTTGTTCTCGCTGTGGGACACACCGATAAACTCATCTTT. It specifies CACDTVVLAVGHTDKLIF.

The sample holds a few counts of this clone. This is likely an artifact of a read error, given a far larger clone one base away. The chain recombines TRDV2 with TRDJ1; D unclear. CDR1 is GEAIGNYY and CDR2 is EKD in the germline V gene. The CDR3 length is 14 residues. Written as DNA, the CDR3 is TGTGCCTGTGGCACCGTACCGAAGACCGATAAACTCATCTTT. As protein: CACGTVPKTDKLIF.

The table lists this clone with a few counts. A much larger clone differs from this one at a single base, so this may be a read error. This chain uses TRDV2 with TRDJ1, with 10 bases lining up with TRDD3. Per the germline V gene, CDR1 is GEAIGNYY and CDR2 is EKD. The CDR3 covers 16 residues. With 6 bases clipped from V and 5 bases from J, the junction kept 14 bases outside the gene matches. The CDR3 loop is CACKILGDADIDKLIF. As DNA, the CDR3 is TGTGCCTGTAAAATACTGGGGGATGCCGACATAGATAAACTCATCTTT.

This clone is deemed large. Other DNA sequences in this specimen translate into the identical CDR3. The V gene is TRDV2, the J gene TRDJ1, with a weak D call TRDD3 (6 bases). Deletions cut 6 bases from V and 3 bases from J, with 22 bases between. Looked up from germline, CDR1 is GEAIGNYY and CDR2 is EKD. The CDR3 covers 16 residues. The CDR3 protein is CACSLLGVPVSDKLIF. CDR3 DNA sequence: TGTGCCTGTTCACTTTTGGGGGTCCCCGTGTCCGATAAACTCATCTTT.

This clone is deemed medium-sized. The chain employs TRDV2 and TRDJ1; TRDD3 matches at 12 bases. Germline CDR1 and CDR2: GEAIGNYY and EKD. CDR3 size: 19 residues. V lost 3 bases and J lost 0; bases outside the gene matches: 13. The CDR3 spells CACDPVLGDTSPHTDKLIF. In DNA, the CDR3 is TGTGCCTGTGACCCCGTACTGGGGGATACAAGCCCCCACACCGATAAACTCATCTTT.

Comments on this clone: Being one base from a much bigger clone, this may be a read error. The chain joins TRDV2 to TRDJ3; D uncertain. Trimming left V 3 bases short and J 4 bases short, with 18 bases between. This CDR3 is built from 18 residues. The germline V gene encodes CDR1 GEAIGNYY and CDR2 EKD. CDR3 protein: CACDAAGSAEWDTRQMFF. CDR3 in DNA: TGTGCCTGTGACGCCGCTGGATCCGCGGAGTGGGACACCCGACAGATGTTTTTC.

This clone showed up just a few times. With only one base between it and a far larger clone, this is likely a read error. J is TRDJ1 and V is TRDV2; TRDD3 agrees at 7 bases. The V and J ends lost 4 bases and 3 bases, in that order; junction bases with no gene match: 16. Germline CDR1 is GEAIGNYY and CDR2 is EKD. This CDR3 region has 17 residues. This chain's CDR3 is CACESLVGEQYADKLIF. CDR3 bases: TGTGCCTGTGAGTCTCTGGTGGGGGAACAGTACGCCGATAAACTCATCTTT.

Concerning this clone: A much more abundant neighbour one base away suggests this may be a read error. Other DNA sequences in the sample encode the same CDR3. V is TRDV2 and J is TRDJ1, with 9 bases matching TRDD3. J lost 2 bases, V lost 1 base, and 10 bases had no gene match. CDR1 and CDR2 (germline): GEAIGNYY, EKD. The CDR3 is made up of 17 amino acids. The CDR3 protein is CACDTLLDLGDTDKLIF. In DNA form, the CDR3 reads TGTGCCTGTGACACTCTACTGGATCTGGGGGATACCGATAAACTCATCTTT.

This clone is labeled as medium-sized. The chain joins TRDV2 to TRDJ1; no reliable D call. CDR1 and CDR2 (germline): GEAIGNYY, EKD. CDR3 size: 18 residues. Trimming shortened V by 0 bases and J by 1 base, and 20 bases separated the two germline ends. The CDR3, as DNA: TGTGCCTGTGACACCGTGACGGCGGCTTGGGTTAGCACCGATAAACTCATCTTT. Encoded protein: CACDTVTAAWVSTDKLIF.

This clone was found a few times. The TCRdb record carries a much larger clone's protein, which differs from this DNA's translation at residue 9; a read error is the likely cause, and the protein listed here is the DNA translation. The gene calls are TRAV29/DV5 and TRDJ3; TRDD3 aligns across 7 bases. The CDR3 length is 19 residues. Germline V gene data show CDR1 as NSMFDY and CDR2 as ISSIKDK. The junction had 11 bases not matched to a gene; V was cut back by 2 bases and J by 0 bases. The CDR3 sequence is CAARGIWGAASWDTRQMFF. CDR3 sequence (DNA): TGTGCAGCAAGGGGAATCTGGGGGGCAGCCTCCTGGGACACCCGACAGATGTTTTTC.

This clone was seen a few times. It may be a read error: a sequence one base away is much more abundant. The chain employs TRDV2 and TRDJ1; 7 positions match TRDD3. The CDR3 length is 19 residues. CDR1 and CDR2 (germline): GEAIGNYY, EKD. The V gene end was trimmed by 1 base and the J gene end by 0 bases; junction bases not matched to a gene: 16. The DNA for the CDR3 is TGTGCCTGTGACACTCTGTCGACTGGGGTATACGTGTACACCGATAAACTCATCTTT. Translation gives CACDTLSTGVYVYTDKLIF.

This clone is labeled as medium-sized (0.01 to 0.1%). The chain is built from TRDV2 and TRDJ1; D is perhaps TRDD3 (6 bases). CDR1 is GEAIGNYY, CDR2 EKD, per germline. The ends were cut back, 3 bases at V and 2 bases at J, with 24 bases in the middle. The CDR3 is 18 residues long. CDR3: CACDCRLGSSYGTDKLIF. The CDR3 nucleotides read TGTGCCTGTGACTGCCGGCTGGGGTCGTCGTATGGGACCGATAAACTCATCTTT.

This clone has more than one count but fewer than ten. A read error may explain this, as a much larger clone is one base away. The chain is built from TRDV2 and TRDJ1, with D possibly matching TRDD3 (6 bases). CDR3 length equals 17 residues. Trimming cost V 0 bases and J 1 base, with 17 bases left between them. In germline, CDR1 is GEAIGNYY, CDR2 EKD. The CDR3 DNA is TGTGCCTGTGACACCCTGGGGACCCTGCTGGTCACCGATAAACTCATCTTT. As protein: CACDTLGTLLVTDKLIF.

As regards this clone: This may stem from a read error, because a much larger clone lies one nucleotide away. This rearrangement joins TRDV2 to TRDJ1, with 13 bases aligning to TRDD3. The CDR3 has 20 residues. Germline lookup yields CDR1 GEAIGNYY and CDR2 EKD. CDR3 protein: CACEGLTGGYEDSTDDTLIF. The CDR3 DNA reads as TGTGCCTGTGAAGGACTTACTGGGGGATACGAGGATTCTACAGACGATACACTCATCTTT.

About this clone itself: Translating this DNA gives a protein that differs at residue 11 from the TCRdb one, which belongs to a much larger clone; a read error is likely, and the protein shown is this translation. The J gene is TRDJ1, the V gene TRDV2; D uncertain. The CDR3 spans 16 residues. Germline V gene sequence: CDR1 GEAIGNYY, CDR2 EKD. The V and J ends lost 2 bases and 3 bases respectively, with 18 bases between them. Here the CDR3 DNA reads TGTGCCTGTGACATTCTGGACAGGCGACTAGCCGATAAACTCATCTTT. This sequence encodes CACDILDRRLADKLIF.